This T cell receptor (beta chain) emerged from a study of blood T cell repertoires in COVID-19. Study-wide context: Sources were T cells, B-cell-depleted T cells, or PBMCs; the material itself was cDNA or gDNA.

The table came from immunoSEQ multiplex PCR; TCRdb's copy has only in-frame clones and leaves some out. The repertoire holds around 130,000 clones, with under 85% as singletons. This clonotype was obtained from a man aged 35 to 55 with active or convalescent COVID-19. The specimen sequenced was peripheral blood.

CDR3 nucleotide sequence: TGTGCCAGCAGCCAGGGACAGGGTACTGAAGCTTTCTTT. Its protein is CASSQGQGTEAFF. The V gene is TRBV9, the J gene TRBJ1-1, with TRBD1 matching over 9 bases. The V and J ends lost 4 bases and 5 bases, in that order; junction bases with no gene match: 3. This CDR3 contains 13 residues. Germline V gives CDR1 SGDLS, CDR2 YYNGEE.